The next 3 T cell receptor beta chains were all read from a single sample in a study of CXCR3-negative and CXCR3-positive naive CD8 T cells. Each TRB cDNA library was prepared by 5' RACE (with UMI labels). TCRdb reprocessed the 5' RACE reads, keeping one entry per CDR3 protein, no DNA. The table lists 75,000 to 100,000 distinct CDR3 sequences. Source material: naive CXCR3- CD8+ T cells from blood. The subset: CD45RO-CCR7+CD27+CD95- naive CD8+ T cells lacking CXCR3 (TNR3-). Receptors were obtained from a human donor in good health. Some clones in this sample may be carry-over from other donors' samples.

This chain connects TRBV7-9 to TRBJ2-3; TCRdb gives TRBD2 as the D gene, but with no DNA this cannot be confirmed. Looked up from germline, CDR1 is SEHNR and CDR2 is FQNEAQ (reference sequence). This CDR3 is 15 amino acids long. The CDR3: CASSFTGGPADTQYF.

The rearrangement links TRBV4-3 to TRBJ1-2; TCRdb outputs TRBD1, but without DNA this stays unchecked. The CDR3 is 15 amino acids. Per germline, CDR1 LGHNA and CDR2 YSLEER. CDR3 protein: CASSQVAGGFYGYTF.

The chain has TRBV12-3 or TRBV12-4 and TRBJ1-5. This CDR3 is built from 16 residues. CDR3 protein: CASSRSGESSNQPQHF.